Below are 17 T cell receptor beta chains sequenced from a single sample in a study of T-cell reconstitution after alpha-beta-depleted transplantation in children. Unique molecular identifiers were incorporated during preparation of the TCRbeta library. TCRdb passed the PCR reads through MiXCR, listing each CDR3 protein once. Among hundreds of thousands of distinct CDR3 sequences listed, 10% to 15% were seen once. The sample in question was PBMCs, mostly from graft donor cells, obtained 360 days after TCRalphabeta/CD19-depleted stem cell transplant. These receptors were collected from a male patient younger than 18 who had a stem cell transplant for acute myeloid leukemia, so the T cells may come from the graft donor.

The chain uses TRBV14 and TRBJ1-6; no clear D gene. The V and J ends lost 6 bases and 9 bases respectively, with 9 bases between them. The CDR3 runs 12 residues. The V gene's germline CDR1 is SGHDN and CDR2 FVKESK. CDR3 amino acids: CASRPRSSPLHF. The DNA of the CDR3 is TGTGCCAGCAGACCCAGAAGTTCACCCCTCCACTTT.

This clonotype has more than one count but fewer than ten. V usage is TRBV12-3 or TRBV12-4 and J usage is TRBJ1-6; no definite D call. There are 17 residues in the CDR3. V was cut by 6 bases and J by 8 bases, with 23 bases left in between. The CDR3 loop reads CASSSSLGASADSPLHF. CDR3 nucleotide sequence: TGTGCCAGCAGCTCCTCACTGGGCGCCTCGGCCGATTCACCCCTCCACTTT.

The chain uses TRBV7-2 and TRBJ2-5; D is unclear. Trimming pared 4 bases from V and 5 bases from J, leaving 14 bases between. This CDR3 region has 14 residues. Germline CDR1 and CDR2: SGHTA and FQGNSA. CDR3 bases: TGTGCCAGCAGCTGGGATCTCGGACGCGAGACCCAGTACTTC. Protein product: CASSWDLGRETQYF.

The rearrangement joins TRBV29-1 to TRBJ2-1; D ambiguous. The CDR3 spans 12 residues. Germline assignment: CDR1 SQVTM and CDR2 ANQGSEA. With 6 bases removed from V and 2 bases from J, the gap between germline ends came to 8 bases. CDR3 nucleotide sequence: TGCAGCGTCCAGGAGCCCTACAATGAGCAGTTCTTC. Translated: CSVQEPYNEQFF.

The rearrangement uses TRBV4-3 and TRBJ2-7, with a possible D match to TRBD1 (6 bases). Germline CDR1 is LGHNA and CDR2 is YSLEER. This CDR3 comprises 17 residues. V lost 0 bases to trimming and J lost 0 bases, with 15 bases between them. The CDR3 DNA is TGCGCCAGCAGCCAAGACAGCTTCCGGGACAACTCCTACGAGCAGTACTTC. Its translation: CASSQDSFRDNSYEQYF.

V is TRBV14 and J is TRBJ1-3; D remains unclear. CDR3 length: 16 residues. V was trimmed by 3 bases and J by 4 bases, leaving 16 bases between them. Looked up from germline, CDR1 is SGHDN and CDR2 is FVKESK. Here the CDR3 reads CASSQVKSSGGNTIYF. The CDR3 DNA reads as TGTGCCAGCAGCCAGGTTAAGTCAAGTGGCGGAAACACCATATATTTT. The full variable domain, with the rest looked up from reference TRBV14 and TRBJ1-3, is EAGVTQFPSHSVIEKGQTVTLRCDPISGHDNLYWYRRVMGKEIKFLLHFVKESKQDESGMPNNRFLAERTGGTYSTLKVQPAELEDSGVYFCASSQVKSSGGNTIYFGEGSWLTVV.

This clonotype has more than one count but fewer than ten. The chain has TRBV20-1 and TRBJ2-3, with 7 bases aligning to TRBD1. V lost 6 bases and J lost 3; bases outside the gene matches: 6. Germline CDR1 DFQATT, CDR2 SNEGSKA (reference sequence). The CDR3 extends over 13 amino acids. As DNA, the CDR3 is TGCAGTGCCGGACAGGAAGGGACAGATACGCAGTATTTT. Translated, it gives CSAGQEGTDTQYF.

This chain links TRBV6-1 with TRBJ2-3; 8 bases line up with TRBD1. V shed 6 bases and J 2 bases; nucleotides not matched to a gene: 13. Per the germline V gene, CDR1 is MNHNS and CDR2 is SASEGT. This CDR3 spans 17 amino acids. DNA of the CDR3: TGTGCCAGCAGACTCCCGACCGGACAGGGTGCCACAGATACGCAGTATTTT. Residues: CASRLPTGQGATDTQYF.

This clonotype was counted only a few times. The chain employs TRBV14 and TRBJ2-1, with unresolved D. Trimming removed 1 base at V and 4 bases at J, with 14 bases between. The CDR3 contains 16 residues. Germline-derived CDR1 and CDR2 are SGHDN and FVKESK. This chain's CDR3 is CASSQVFNSPYNEQFF. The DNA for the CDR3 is TGTGCCAGCAGCCAAGTATTTAACAGCCCATACAATGAGCAGTTCTTC.

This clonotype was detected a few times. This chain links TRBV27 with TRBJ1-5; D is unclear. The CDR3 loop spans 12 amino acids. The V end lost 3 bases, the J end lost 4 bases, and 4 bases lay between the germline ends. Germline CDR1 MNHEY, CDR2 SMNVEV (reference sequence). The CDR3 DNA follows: TGTGCCAGCAGTTTCCAGAATCAGCCCCAGCATTTT. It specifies CASSFQNQPQHF.

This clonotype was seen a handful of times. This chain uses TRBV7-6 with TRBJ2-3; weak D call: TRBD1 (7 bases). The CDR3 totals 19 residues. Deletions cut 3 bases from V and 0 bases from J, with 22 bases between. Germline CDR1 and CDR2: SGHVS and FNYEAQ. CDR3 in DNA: TGTGCCAGCAGCTTCCGGGGGACAGAGGGGGCTTCTAGCACAGATACGCAGTATTTT. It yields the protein CASSFRGTEGASSTDTQYF. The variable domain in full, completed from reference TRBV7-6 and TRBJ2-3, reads GAGVSQSPRYKVTKRGQDVALRCDPISGHVSLYWYRQALGQGPEFLTYFNYEAQQDKSGLPNDRFSAERPEGSISTLTIQRTEQRDSAMYRCASSFRGTEGASSTDTQYFGPGTRLTVL.

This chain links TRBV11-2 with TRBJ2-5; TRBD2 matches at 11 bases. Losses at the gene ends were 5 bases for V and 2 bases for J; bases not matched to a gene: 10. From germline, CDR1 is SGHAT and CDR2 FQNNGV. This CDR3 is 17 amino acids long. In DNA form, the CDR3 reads TGTGCCAGCAGCCTAGGCGGAGTAGCGGGAGGGCAAGAGACCCAGTACTTC. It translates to CASSLGGVAGGQETQYF.

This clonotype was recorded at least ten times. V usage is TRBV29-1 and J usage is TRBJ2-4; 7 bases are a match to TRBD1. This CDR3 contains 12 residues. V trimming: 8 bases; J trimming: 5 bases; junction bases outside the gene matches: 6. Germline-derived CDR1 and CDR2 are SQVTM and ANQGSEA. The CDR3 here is CSLKTGQNIQYF. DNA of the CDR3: TGCAGCTTGAAGACAGGGCAAAACATTCAGTACTTC.

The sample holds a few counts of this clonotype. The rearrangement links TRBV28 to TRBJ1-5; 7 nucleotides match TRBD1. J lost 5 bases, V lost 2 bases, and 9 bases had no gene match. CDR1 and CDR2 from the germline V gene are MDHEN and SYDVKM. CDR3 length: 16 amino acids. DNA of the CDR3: TGTGCCAGCAGTTTAGCCGGGACAGCTCGATATCAGCCCCAGCATTTT. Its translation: CASSLAGTARYQPQHF.

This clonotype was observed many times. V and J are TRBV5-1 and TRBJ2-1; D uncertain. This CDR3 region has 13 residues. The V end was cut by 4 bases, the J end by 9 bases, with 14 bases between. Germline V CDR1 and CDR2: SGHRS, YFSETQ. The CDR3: CASSPPAIGEQFF. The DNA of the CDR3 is TGCGCCAGCAGCCCCCCCGCGATCGGTGAGCAGTTCTTC.

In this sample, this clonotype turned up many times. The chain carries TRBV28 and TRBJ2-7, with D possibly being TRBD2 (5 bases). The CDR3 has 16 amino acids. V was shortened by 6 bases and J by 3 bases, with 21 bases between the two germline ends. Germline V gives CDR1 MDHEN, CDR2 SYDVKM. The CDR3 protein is CASRVAGGLQHYEQYF. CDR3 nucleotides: TGTGCCAGCAGGGTGGCAGGAGGCCTCCAACACTACGAGCAGTACTTC.

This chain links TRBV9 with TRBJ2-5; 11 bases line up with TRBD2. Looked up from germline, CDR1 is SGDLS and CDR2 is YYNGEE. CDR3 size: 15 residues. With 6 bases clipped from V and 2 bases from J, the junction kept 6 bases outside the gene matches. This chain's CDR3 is CASTWTSGPQETQYF. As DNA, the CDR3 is TGTGCCAGCACCTGGACTAGCGGGCCACAAGAGACCCAGTACTTC.